This TCR beta chain was retrieved from a study of T cells in women clearing cervical HPV infection. Study summary: Case blood was drawn a median approximately 21 weeks after lesion detection.

To note about this clone: Its antigen is unknown. The read halts 3 residues ahead of the CDR3 end, with the missing end drawn from the germline J gene.

Study-level results: CIN3+ cases had significantly higher TCR richness than controls; evenness did not differ.

Germline lookup yields CDR1 DFQATT and CDR2 SNEGSKA (reference sequence). CDR3 length: 15 residues. With V trimmed by 3 bases and J by 4 bases, 7 bases remained unmatched. TCRdb's copy holds only in-frame clones and misses some; the assay was immunoSEQ multiplex PCR. This sample's table reports around 22,000 clones. This chain connects TRBV20-1 to TRBJ2-7; the match to TRBD1 covers 12 bases. The sample taken for sequencing was blood buffy coat. The sequence was obtained from a woman aged 18 to 75 with a cervical HPV16 infection that either progressed to CIN3+ or cleared (not recorded which). Incomplete CDR3 DNA: TGCAGTGCTAGGCCGGGACAGGGGGCGCAGTACGAG. Protein product: CSARPGQGAQYE. The entire CDR3 protein reads CSARPGQGAQYEQYF.